Each of the 15 T cell receptor beta chains below was sequenced from the same sample in a study of OX40 agonist ivuxolimab in advanced cancers. The table came from immunoSEQ multiplex PCR; TCRdb's copy has only in-frame clones and leaves some out. This sample has roughly 40,000 clones, with approximately 90% found just once. Source: CD4+ or CD8+ T cells sorted from blood, taken in a trial of the OX40 agonist ivuxolimab. All receptors derive from an adult with an advanced solid tumor such as melanoma, head and neck, liver or kidney cancer.

This clone was seen just once. The genes are TRBV11-2 and TRBJ2-7, with a possible D match to TRBD1 (5 bases). Trimming shortened V by 1 base and J by 6 bases, and 16 bases separated the two germline ends. Germline values: CDR1 SGHAT, CDR2 FQNNGV. The CDR3 contains 15 residues. This CDR3 is CASSLGQGIFREQYF. For the CDR3, the DNA is TGTGCCAGCAGCTTAGGGCAGGGTATATTCCGCGAGCAGTACTTC.

The chain carries TRBV2 and TRBJ1-6; D is possibly TRBD1 (5 bases). Germline V lookup: CDR1 SNHLY, CDR2 FYNNEI. The V end lost 6 bases, the J end lost 10 bases, and 19 bases lay between the germline ends. CDR3 size: 15 residues. The CDR3 is CASRDGSWGRSPLHF. DNA of the CDR3: TGTGCCAGCAGGGATGGGAGCTGGGGGAGATCACCCCTCCACTTT.

This sequence joins TRBV25-1 and TRBJ2-1; 8 nucleotides line up with TRBD1. After removal of 6 bases from V and 7 bases from J, the junction contained 8 bases not matched to a gene. The length of the CDR3 is 14 residues. In germline, CDR1 is MGHDK, CDR2 SYGVNS. CDR3 amino acids: CASSDRDRPNEQFF. The CDR3 nucleotides are TGTGCCAGCAGCGACCGGGACAGGCCTAATGAGCAGTTCTTC.

The chain carries TRBV6-5 and TRBJ2-1; 7 bases are a match to TRBD2. Germline CDR1 and CDR2: MNHEY and SVGAGI. After removal of 3 bases from V and 0 bases from J, the junction contained 2 bases not matched to a gene. The CDR3 sequence is 15 residues long. In DNA, the CDR3 is TGTGCCAGCAGTTATACTAGCGACTCCTACAATGAGCAGTTCTTC. This encodes CASSYTSDSYNEQFF.

The chain combines TRBV4-1 with TRBJ1-1; tentatively, D is TRBD1 (5 bases). The germline V gene has CDR1 MGHRA and CDR2 YSYEKL. The V and J ends lost 3 bases and 11 bases respectively, with 25 bases between them. This CDR3 is 16 amino acids long. The CDR3 DNA sequence: TGCGCCAGCAGCCATCGACACCCCCGCAGGGCCCGAGTCGCTTTCTTT. Translated: CASSHRHPRRARVAFF.

The rearrangement joins TRBV4-2 to TRBJ1-3; D not certain. V was cut by 3 bases and J by 4 bases, with 16 bases left in between. CDR1 is LGHNA, CDR2 YNFKEQ, per germline. This CDR3 spans 16 amino acids. This CDR3 is CASSQAKEAGGNTIYF. In DNA form, the CDR3 reads TGTGCCAGCAGCCAGGCAAAAGAGGCCGGAGGAAACACCATATATTTT.

This chain links TRBV15 with TRBJ2-1; D uncertain. The V end lost 0 bases, the J end lost 6 bases, and 15 bases lay between the germline ends. Per germline, CDR1 LNHNV and CDR2 YYDKDF (reference sequence). The CDR3 sequence is 16 residues long. Written as DNA, the CDR3 is TGTGCCACCAGCAGAGAATCACTTTCCCGCCCCAATGAGCAGTTCTTC. Translating gives CATSRESLSRPNEQFF.

V is TRBV6-5 and J is TRBJ2-1; D gene uncertain. V was pared by 0 bases and J by 3 bases, with 12 bases between. Germline CDR1 and CDR2: MNHEY and SVGAGI. The length of the CDR3 is 16 residues. The CDR3 region is CASSYSRPSYYNEQFF. CDR3 bases: TGTGCCAGCAGTTACTCCCGGCCTAGTTACTACAATGAGCAGTTCTTC.

V and J are TRBV13 and TRBJ2-3; tentative D call: TRBD1 (7 bases). There are 15 residues in the CDR3. With 5 bases removed from V and 4 bases from J, the gap between germline ends came to 16 bases. CDR1 PRHDT and CDR2 FYEKMQ come from the germline V gene (reference sequence). This CDR3 reads CASSSQGGEPDTQYF. CDR3 nucleotides: TGTGCCAGCAGCAGTCAGGGGGGAGAGCCAGATACGCAGTATTTT.

This clone was counted once. The V call is TRBV9, the J call TRBJ2-1; TRBD2 agrees at 9 bases. Germline-derived CDR1 and CDR2 are SGDLS and YYNGEE. The CDR3 is made up of 16 amino acids. V lost 4 bases, J lost 1 base, and 6 bases stayed unmatched. The CDR3 region is CASSPQAGGSYNEQFF. CDR3 coding DNA: TGTGCCAGCAGCCCGCAAGCGGGAGGATCCTACAATGAGCAGTTCTTC. The whole variable domain, remainder taken from reference TRBV9 and TRBJ2-1, is DSGVTQTPKHLITATGQRVTLRCSPRSGDLSVYWYQQSLDQGLQFLIQYYNGEERAKGNILERFSAQQFPDLHSELNLSSLELGDSALYFCASSPQAGGSYNEQFFGPGTRLTVL.

This sequence joins TRBV6-1 and TRBJ1-5; no reliable D call. The V and J ends lost 2 bases and 7 bases respectively, with 12 bases between them. This CDR3 has 14 amino acids. Germline CDR1 and CDR2: MNHNS and SASEGT. Written as DNA, the CDR3 is TGTGCCAGCAGTGAATCGGGTGGTGGACAGCCCCAGCATTTT. Its protein is CASSESGGGQPQHF.

This chain joins TRBV15 and TRBJ2-1; 7 positions agree with TRBD2. Germline loops: CDR1 LNHNV, CDR2 YYDKDF (reference sequence). This CDR3 spans 16 amino acids. The V and J ends lost 0 bases and 3 bases, in that order; junction bases with no gene match: 5. CDR3 in DNA: TGTGCCACCAGCAGAGAGCAGCGGGAAAGCTACAATGAGCAGTTCTTC. Its protein is CATSREQRESYNEQFF. Full variable domain (rest looked up from reference TRBV15 and TRBJ2-1): DAMVIQNPRYQVTQFGKPVTLSCSQTLNHNVMYWYQQKSSQAPKLLFHYYDKDFNNEADTPDNFQSRRPNTSFCFLDIRSPGLGDTAMYLCATSREQRESYNEQFFGPGTRLTVL.

The V call is TRBV5-4, the J call TRBJ2-7, with D perhaps TRBD1 or TRBD2 (5 bases each). This CDR3 spans 14 amino acids. Germline loops: CDR1 SGHNT, CDR2 YYREEE (reference sequence). Trimming removed 0 bases from V and 2 bases from J, with 9 bases in between. CDR3 DNA sequence: TGTGCCAGCAGCTTGGAACGGGACCCCTACGAGCAGTACTTC. Protein sequence: CASSLERDPYEQYF.

The chain couples TRBV27 to TRBJ2-4; D not certain. The V end was cut by 2 bases, the J end by 1 base, with 9 bases between. This CDR3 contains 15 residues. Germline values: CDR1 MNHEY, CDR2 SMNVEV (reference sequence). The CDR3 protein is CASSLGNGAKNIQYF. The CDR3 nucleotides read TGTGCCAGCAGTTTAGGGAACGGGGCCAAAAACATTCAGTACTTC.

V and J are TRBV10-2 and TRBJ2-1; no reliable D call. The V and J ends lost 4 bases and 4 bases respectively, with 11 bases between them. Germline lookup yields CDR1 WSHSY and CDR2 SAAADI. This CDR3 is built from 14 residues. DNA of the CDR3: TGCGCCAGCAGTGTCCCGGGCCCGTACAATGAGCAGTTCTTC. Amino acid sequence: CASSVPGPYNEQFF.